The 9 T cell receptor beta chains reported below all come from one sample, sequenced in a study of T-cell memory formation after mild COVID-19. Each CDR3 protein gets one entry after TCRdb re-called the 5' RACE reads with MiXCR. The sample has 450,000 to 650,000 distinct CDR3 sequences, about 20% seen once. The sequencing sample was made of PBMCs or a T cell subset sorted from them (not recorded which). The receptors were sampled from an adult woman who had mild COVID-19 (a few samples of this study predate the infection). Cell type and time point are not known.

In DNA, the CDR3 is TGTGCCAGCAGACTCGGCGGGAGCTCCTACAATGAGCAGTTCTTC. It is translated as CASRLGGSSYNEQFF. The chain employs TRBV6-6 and TRBJ2-1; 7 nucleotides match TRBD2. Germline V gene sequence: CDR1 MNHNY, CDR2 SVGAGI (reference sequence). The CDR3 spans 15 residues. With V trimmed by 6 bases and J by 0 bases, 5 bases remained unmatched.

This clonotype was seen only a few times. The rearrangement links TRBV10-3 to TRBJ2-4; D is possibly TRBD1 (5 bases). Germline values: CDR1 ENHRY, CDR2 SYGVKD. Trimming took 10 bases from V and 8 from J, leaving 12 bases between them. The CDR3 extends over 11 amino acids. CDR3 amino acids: CATRRADIQYF. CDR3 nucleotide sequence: TGTGCCACACGCAGGGCGGACATTCAGTACTTC.

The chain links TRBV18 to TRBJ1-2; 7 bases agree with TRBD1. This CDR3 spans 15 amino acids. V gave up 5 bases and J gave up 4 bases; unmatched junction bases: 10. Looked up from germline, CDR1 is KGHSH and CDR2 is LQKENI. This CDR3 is CASSAGQPLGYGYTF. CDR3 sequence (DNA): TGTGCCAGCTCAGCGGGACAGCCCCTGGGCTATGGCTACACCTTC.

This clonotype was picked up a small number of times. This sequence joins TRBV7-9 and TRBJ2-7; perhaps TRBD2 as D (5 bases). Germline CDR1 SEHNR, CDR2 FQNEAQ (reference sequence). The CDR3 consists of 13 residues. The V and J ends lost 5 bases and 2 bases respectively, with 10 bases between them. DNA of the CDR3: TGTGCCAGCAGCGCCCGGGGAACCTACGAGCAGTACTTC. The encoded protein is CASSARGTYEQYF.

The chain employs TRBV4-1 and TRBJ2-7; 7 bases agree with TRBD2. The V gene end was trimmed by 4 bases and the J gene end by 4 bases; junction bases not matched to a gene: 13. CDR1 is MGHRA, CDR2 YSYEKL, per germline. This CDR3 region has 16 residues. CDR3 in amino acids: CASSPYGREGLYEQYF. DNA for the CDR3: TGCGCCAGCAGCCCTTATGGGAGGGAGGGCCTGTACGAGCAGTACTTC.

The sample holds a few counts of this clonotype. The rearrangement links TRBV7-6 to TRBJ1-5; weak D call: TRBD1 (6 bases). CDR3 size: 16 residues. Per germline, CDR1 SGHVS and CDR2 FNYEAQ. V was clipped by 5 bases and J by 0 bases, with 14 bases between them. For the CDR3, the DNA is TGTGCCAGCAGCCCGGTACAGGGAAATAGCAATCAGCCCCAGCATTTT. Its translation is CASSPVQGNSNQPQHF. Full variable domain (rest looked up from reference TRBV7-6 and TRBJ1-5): GAGVSQSPRYKVTKRGQDVALRCDPISGHVSLYWYRQALGQGPEFLTYFNYEAQQDKSGLPNDRFSAERPEGSISTLTIQRTEQRDSAMYRCASSPVQGNSNQPQHFGDGTRLSIL.

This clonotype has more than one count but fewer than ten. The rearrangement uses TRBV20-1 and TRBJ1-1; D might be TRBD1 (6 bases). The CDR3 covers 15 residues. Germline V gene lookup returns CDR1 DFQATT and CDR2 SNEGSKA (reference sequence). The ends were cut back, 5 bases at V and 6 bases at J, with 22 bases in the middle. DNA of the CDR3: TGCAGTGCTGCTGATCCCACAGGGAGGTTGTCTGAAGCTTTCTTT. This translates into CSAADPTGRLSEAFF.

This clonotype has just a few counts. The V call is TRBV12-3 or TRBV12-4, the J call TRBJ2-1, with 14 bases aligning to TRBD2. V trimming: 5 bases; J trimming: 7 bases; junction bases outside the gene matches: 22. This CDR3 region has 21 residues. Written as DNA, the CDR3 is TGTGCCAGCAGTCCAAGGGTTCAGGGACTAGCGGGAGTGGGAATCGGGAATGAGCAGTTCTTC. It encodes CASSPRVQGLAGVGIGNEQFF.

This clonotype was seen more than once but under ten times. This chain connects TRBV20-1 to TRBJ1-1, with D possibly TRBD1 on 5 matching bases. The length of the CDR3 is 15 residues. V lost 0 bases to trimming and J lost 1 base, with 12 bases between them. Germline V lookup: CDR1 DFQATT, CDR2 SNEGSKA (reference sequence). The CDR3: CSARDRAGWNTEAFF. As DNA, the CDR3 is TGCAGTGCTAGAGATCGGGCAGGGTGGAACACTGAAGCTTTCTTT.